This T cell receptor beta chain was found in a study of neurological immune-mediated disorders. This clonotype was seen more than once but under ten times. The cDNA was synthesized by means of template-switch 5'RACE, which was carried out with 10-nucleotide random UMIs. A single record per CDR3 protein comes from TCRdb applying MiXCR to the 5' RACE reads. The data contain about 55,000 distinct CDR3 sequences, around 4% of them seen just once; the ten biggest clones take up approximately 1.5%. The unsorted libraries were produced from 2 million PBMCs held at -80 C. In germline, CDR1 is DFQATT, CDR2 SNEGSKA (reference sequence). The CDR3 sequence is 16 residues long. The trim removed 0 bases at V and 3 bases at J, leaving 7 bases unmatched.

The chain links TRBV20-1 to TRBJ2-3, with 9 bases lining up with TRBD2. This receptor was identified in a man between 25 and 39 years old with multiple sclerosis. The sequencing input was PBMCs. The CDR3 loop is CSARDPAGGATDTQYF. For the CDR3, the DNA is TGCAGTGCTAGAGATCCCGCGGGGGGGGCTACAGATACGCAGTATTTT.